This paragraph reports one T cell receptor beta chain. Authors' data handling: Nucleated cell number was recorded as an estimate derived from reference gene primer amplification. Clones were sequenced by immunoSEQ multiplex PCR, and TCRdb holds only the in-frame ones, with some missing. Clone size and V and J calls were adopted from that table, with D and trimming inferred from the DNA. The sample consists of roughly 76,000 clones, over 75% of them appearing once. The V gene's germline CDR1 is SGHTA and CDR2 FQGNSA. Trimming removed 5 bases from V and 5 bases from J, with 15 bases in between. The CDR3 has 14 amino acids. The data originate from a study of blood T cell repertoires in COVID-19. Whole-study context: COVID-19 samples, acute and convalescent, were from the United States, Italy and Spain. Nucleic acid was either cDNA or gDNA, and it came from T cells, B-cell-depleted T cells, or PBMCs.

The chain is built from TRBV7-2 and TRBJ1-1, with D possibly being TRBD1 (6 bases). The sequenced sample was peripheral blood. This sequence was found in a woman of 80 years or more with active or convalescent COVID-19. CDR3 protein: CASSRTQGFTEAFF. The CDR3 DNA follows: TGTGCCAGCAGCCGCACACAGGGTTTTACTGAAGCTTTCTTT.